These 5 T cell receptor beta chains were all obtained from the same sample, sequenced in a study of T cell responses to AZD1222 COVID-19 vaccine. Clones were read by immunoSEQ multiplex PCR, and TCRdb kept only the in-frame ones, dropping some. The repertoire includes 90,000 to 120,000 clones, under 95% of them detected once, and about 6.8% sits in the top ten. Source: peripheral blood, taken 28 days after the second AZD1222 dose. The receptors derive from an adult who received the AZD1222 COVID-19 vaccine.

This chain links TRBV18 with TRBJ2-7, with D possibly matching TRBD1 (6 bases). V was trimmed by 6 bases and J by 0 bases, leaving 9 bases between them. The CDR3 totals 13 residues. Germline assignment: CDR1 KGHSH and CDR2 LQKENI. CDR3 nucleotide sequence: TGTGCCAGCTCCCAGGACAGCTCCTACGAGCAGTACTTC. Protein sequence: CASSQDSSYEQYF.

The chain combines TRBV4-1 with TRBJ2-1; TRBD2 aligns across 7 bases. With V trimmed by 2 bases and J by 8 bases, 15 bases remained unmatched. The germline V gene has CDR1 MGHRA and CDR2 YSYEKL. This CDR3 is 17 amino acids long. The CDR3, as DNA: TGCGCCAGCAGCCAATTAGAGGCTCGGACTAGTTACTATGAGCAGTTCTTC. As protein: CASSQLEARTSYYEQFF.

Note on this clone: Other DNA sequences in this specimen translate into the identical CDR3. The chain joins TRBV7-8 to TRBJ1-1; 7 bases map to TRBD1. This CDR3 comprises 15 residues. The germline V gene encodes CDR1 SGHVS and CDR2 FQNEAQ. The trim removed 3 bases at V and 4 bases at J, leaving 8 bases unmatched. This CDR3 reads CASSLVSAGGTEAFF. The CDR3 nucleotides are TGTGCCAGCAGCTTGGTTTCGGCAGGGGGCACTGAAGCTTTCTTT.

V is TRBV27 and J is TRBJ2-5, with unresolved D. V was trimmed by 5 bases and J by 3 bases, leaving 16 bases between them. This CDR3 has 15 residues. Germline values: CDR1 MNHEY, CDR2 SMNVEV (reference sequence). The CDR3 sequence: CASSPGTLLKETQYF. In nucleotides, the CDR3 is TGTGCCAGCAGTCCAGGTACCCTACTAAAAGAGACCCAGTACTTC.

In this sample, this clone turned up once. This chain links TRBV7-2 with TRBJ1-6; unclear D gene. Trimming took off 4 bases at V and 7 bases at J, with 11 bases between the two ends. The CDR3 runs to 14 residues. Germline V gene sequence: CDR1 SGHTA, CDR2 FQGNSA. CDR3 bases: TGTGCCAGCAGCTCTTTATACCGAAATTCACCCCTCCACTTT. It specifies CASSSLYRNSPLHF.